This T cell receptor (beta chain) came from a study of cytomegalovirus exposure and HLA in healthy donors. Germline V lookup: CDR1 SGHDN, CDR2 FVKESK. The CDR3 totals 16 residues. The germline V and J ends were trimmed by 1 base and 3 bases, with 10 bases remaining between them. Clones were sequenced by immunoSEQ multiplex PCR, and TCRdb holds only the in-frame ones, with some missing. The profile covers 100,000 to 150,000 clones, with 89% appearing a single time and more than 1% taken by the ten largest. Sequenced sample: PBMCs. The rearrangement joins TRBV14 to TRBJ1-6, with D perhaps matching TRBD1 (5 bases). The receptor's source is a woman under 30 in good health and CMV-seronegative. The CDR3, as DNA: TGTGCCAGCAGCCAAGTTCAGGGCAACTATAATTCACCCCTCCACTTT. Amino acid sequence: CASSQVQGNYNSPLHF. Combining the CDR3 with reference TRBV14 and TRBJ1-6 gives the whole variable domain EAGVTQFPSHSVIEKGQTVTLRCDPISGHDNLYWYRRVMGKEIKFLLHFVKESKQDESGMPNNRFLAERTGGTYSTLKVQPAELEDSGVYFCASSQVQGNYNSPLHFGNGTRLTVT.